The rows below give T cell receptor beta chains drawn from one sample of a study of PD-1 blockade in classical Hodgkin lymphoma. Measured with immunoSEQ multiplex PCR; TCRdb has only the in-frame clones, and not every one. The sample yields approximately 28,000 clones, approximately 79% seen once. This specimen was CD4+ T cells from blood, taken before the fourth cycle of nivolumab. The receptors come from a human donor with classical Hodgkin lymphoma. CDR3s leave out the opening cysteine and the closing phenylalanine or tryptophan. A D gene is named only where the DNA matches it firmly.

11	NA	TRBV7-8	TRBJ1-1	ASSLVPSDGAF
12	NA	TRBV9	TRBJ2-2	ASSAGTTTGELF
16	TRBD1	TRBV4-1	TRBJ1-2	ASSQVGTGGRWNYGYT
15	TRBD1	TRBV4-1	TRBJ1-2	ASSQDPWGQARFGYT
13	TRBD1	TRBV6-6	TRBJ2-7	ASSYPGQGAYEQY
13	NA	TRBV15	TRBJ2-1	ATSIPGRESDEQF
12	NA	TRBV18	TRBJ2-2	ASSRAGATGELF
15	TRBD1	TRBV19	TRBJ1-5	ASSIRTGHYSNQPQH
14	NA	TRBV5-5	TRBJ2-3	ASSFGLSLDTDTQY
11	NA	TRBV7-9	TRBJ1-2	ASSLVSVYGYT
9	NA	TRBV5-1	TRBJ2-7	ASSSNYEQY
12	TRBD2	TRBV7-2	TRBJ2-7	ASGGTSVSYEQY
11	TRBD2	TRBV7-2	TRBJ2-7	ASSPGGSYEQY
12	NA	TRBV10-3	TRBJ2-7	AISEVRGAYEQY
13	NA	TRBV10-3	TRBJ1-3	AISDSLVSGNTIY
13	NA	TRBV18	TRBJ1-1	ASSPRGSLNTEAF
12	NA	TRBV5-1	TRBJ2-2	ASSLGGNTGELF
14	TRBD1	TRBV7-6	TRBJ2-2	ASSLNRGRNTGELF
11	NA	TRBV6-5	TRBJ1-4	ASSYGASEKLF
12	NA	TRBV18	TRBJ1-2	ASSPNRENYGYT
14	NA	TRBV5-1	TRBJ1-6	ASSPGPSSYNSPLH
13	TRBD2	TRBV6-1	TRBJ2-2	ASSEAAWGGGELF
11	NA	TRBV6-1	TRBJ2-1	ASSGASYNEQF
14	NA	TRBV27	TRBJ2-1	ASSSLPRSSYNEQF
13	TRBD2	TRBV11-2	TRBJ2-5	ASSLGNSGGETQY
14	TRBD1	TRBV27	TRBJ1-4	ASSLLPGQVNEKLF
13	TRBD2	TRBV11-2	TRBJ2-7	ASSPERGFSYEQY
13	TRBD2	TRBV5-4	TRBJ2-3	ASSLTSGGAQGQY
11	NA	TRBV5-6	TRBJ2-1	ASSLPPGNEQF
14	NA	TRBV1	TRBJ2-3	TSSQVLAEATDTQY
14	TRBD2	TRBV6-5	TRBJ2-7	ASSFSTSGVSYEQY
13	NA	TRBV19	TRBJ1-4	ASSTLTGFNEKLF